The text below deals with one T cell receptor beta chain. This entry belongs to a study of CD8 T cells in Susac syndrome. CDR3 length equals 13 residues. V was clipped by 8 bases and J by 4 bases, with 14 bases between them. Germline assignment: CDR1 MNHEY and CDR2 SMNVEV (reference sequence). RNA totalling about 0.5 to 1 ug underwent reverse transcription with random hexamers. Via MiXCR, TCRdb re-called the immunoSEQ multiplex PCR reads, giving one row per CDR3 protein. The top ten clones hold 0.27% of a sample with tens of thousands of distinct CDR3 sequences, roughly 93% of them seen once. The CD8+ and CD4+ T cells were negatively isolated, with the TEMRA cells enriched by FACS.

Input material: CD8+ T cells from PBMCs. The chain links TRBV27 to TRBJ1-2; D may be TRBD1 (6 bases). The origin of this receptor is a human donor in good health. CDR3 bases: TGTGCCAGCTTTAAACAGGGTCGCTATGGCTACACCTTC. The encoded protein is CASFKQGRYGYTF.